This T cell receptor (beta chain) was identified during a study of blood T cell repertoires in COVID-19. Losses at the gene ends were 4 bases for V and 2 bases for J; bases not matched to a gene: 8. This CDR3 has 16 residues. Germline assignment: CDR1 KGHSH and CDR2 LQKENI. Sequenced by immunoSEQ multiplex PCR; TCRdb stores in-frame clones only, minus some. The sample includes around 200,000 clones, less than 90% seen only once; the top ten take around 20%. The sequencing input was peripheral blood. The TCR was taken from a man in his sixties or seventies with active or convalescent COVID-19. V and J are TRBV18 and TRBJ1-1; 9 nucleotides line up with TRBD1. In DNA, the CDR3 is TGTGCCAGCTCACGTCCCGGGACAGGGCCCAACACTGAAGCTTTCTTT. It translates to CASSRPGTGPNTEAFF. Complete variable domain (other parts from reference TRBV18 and TRBJ1-1): NAGVMQNPRHLVRRRGQEARLRCSPMKGHSHVYWYRQLPEEGLKFMVYLQKENIIDESGMPKERFSAEFPKEGPSILRIQQVVRGDSAAYFCASSRPGTGPNTEAFFGQGTRLTVV.